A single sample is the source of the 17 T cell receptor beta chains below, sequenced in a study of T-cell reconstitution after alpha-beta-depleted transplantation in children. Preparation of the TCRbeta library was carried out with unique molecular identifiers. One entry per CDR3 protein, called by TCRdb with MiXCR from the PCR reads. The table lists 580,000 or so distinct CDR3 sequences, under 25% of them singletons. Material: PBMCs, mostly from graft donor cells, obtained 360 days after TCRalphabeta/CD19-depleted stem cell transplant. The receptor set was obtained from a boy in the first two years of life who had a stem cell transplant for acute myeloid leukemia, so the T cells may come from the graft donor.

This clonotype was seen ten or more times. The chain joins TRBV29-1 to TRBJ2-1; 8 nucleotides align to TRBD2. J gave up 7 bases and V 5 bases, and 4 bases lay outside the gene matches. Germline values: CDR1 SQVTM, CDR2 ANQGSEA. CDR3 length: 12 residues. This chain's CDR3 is CSVRGGWNEQFF. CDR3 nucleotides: TGCAGCGTTCGGGGGGGCTGGAATGAGCAGTTCTTC.

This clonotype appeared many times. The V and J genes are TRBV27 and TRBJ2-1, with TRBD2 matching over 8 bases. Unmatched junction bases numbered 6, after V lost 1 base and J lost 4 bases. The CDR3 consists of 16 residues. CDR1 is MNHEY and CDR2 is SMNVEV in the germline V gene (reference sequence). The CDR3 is CASSLWGGGTYNEQFF. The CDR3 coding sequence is TGTGCCAGCAGTTTATGGGGCGGGGGGACTTACAATGAGCAGTTCTTC.

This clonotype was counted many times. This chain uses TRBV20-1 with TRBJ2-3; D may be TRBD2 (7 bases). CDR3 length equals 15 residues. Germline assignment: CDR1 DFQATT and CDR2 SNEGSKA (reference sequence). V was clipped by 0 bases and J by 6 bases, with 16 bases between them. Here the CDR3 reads CSARDGREGEDTQYF. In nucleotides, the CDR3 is TGCAGTGCTAGAGATGGAAGGGAGGGGGAGGATACGCAGTATTTT.

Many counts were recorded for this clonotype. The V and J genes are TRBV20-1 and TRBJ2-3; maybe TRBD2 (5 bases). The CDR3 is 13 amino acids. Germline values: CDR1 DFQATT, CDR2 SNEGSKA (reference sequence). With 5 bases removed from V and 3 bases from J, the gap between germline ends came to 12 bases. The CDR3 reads CSACGLGTDTQYF. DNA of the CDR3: TGCAGTGCTTGCGGGCTGGGGACAGATACGCAGTATTTT.

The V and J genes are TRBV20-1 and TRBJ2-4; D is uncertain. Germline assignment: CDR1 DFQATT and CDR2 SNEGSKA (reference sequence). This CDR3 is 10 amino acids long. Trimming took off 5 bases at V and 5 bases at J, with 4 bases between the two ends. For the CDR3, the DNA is TGCAGTGCTGGACAAAACATTCAGTACTTC. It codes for CSAGQNIQYF.

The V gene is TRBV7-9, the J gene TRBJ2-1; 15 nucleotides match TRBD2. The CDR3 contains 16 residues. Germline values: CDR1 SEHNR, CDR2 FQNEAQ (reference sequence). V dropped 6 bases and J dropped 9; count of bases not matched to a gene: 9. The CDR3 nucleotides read TGTGCCAGCAGGAACTCTCCGGGACTAGCGGGGGGTGAGCAGTTCTTC. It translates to CASRNSPGLAGGEQFF.

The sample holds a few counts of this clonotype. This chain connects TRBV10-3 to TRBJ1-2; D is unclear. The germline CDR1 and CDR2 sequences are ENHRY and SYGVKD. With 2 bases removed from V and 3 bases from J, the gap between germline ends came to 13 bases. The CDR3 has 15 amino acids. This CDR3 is CAISEPVGPDYGYTF. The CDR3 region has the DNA TGTGCCATCAGTGAGCCCGTCGGGCCTGACTATGGCTACACCTTC.

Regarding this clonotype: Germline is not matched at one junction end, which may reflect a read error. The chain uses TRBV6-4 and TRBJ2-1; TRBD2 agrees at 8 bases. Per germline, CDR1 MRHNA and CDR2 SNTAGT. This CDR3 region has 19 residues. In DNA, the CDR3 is TGTACCAGCTGTTTAGGGACTACTTGGAGCGGGGGCGATAACTATGAGCAGTTCTTC. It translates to CTSCLGTTWSGGDNYEQFF.

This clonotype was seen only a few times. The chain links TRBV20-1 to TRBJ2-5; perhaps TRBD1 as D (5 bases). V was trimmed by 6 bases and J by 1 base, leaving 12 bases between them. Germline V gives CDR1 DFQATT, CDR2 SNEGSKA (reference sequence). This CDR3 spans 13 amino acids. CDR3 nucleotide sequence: TGCAGTGCCCCCCTAGGGGCCCAAGAGACCCAGTACTTC. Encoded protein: CSAPLGAQETQYF.

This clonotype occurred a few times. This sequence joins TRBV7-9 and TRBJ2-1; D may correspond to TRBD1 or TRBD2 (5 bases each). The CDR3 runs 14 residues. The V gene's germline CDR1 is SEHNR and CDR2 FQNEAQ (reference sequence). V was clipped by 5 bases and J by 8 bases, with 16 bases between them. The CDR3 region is CASSPGLTGDEQFF. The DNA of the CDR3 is TGTGCCAGCAGCCCGGGGCTAACGGGCGATGAGCAGTTCTTC.

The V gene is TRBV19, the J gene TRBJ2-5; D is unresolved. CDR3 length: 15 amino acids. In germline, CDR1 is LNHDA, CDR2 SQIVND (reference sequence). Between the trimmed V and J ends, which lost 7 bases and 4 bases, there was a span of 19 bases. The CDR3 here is CASTSSDGSGETQYF. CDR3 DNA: TGTGCCAGTACCTCTTCGGACGGTTCTGGAGAGACCCAGTACTTC.

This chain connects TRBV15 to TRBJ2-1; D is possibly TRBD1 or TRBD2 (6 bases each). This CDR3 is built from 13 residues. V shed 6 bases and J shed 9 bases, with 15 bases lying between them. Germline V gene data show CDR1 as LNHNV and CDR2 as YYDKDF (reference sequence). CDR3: CATSPVGGGEQFF. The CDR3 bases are TGTGCCACCAGTCCCGTCGGGGGCGGTGAGCAGTTCTTC.

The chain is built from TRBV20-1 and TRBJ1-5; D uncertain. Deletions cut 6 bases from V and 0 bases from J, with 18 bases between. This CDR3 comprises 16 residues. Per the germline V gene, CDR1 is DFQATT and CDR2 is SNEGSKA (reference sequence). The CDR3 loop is CSAHAPGGYSNQPQHF. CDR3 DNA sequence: TGCAGTGCGCACGCCCCGGGAGGTTATAGCAATCAGCCCCAGCATTTT.

The CDR3 DNA sequence: TGTGCCAGCAGCCAAGCAAGGAATGAAAAACTGTTTTTT. It encodes CASSQARNEKLFF. V usage is TRBV3-1 and J usage is TRBJ1-4, with D unresolved. The ends were cut back, 1 base at V and 5 bases at J, with 5 bases in the middle. CDR3 length: 13 amino acids. Germline-derived CDR1 and CDR2 are LGHDT and YNNKEL (reference sequence).

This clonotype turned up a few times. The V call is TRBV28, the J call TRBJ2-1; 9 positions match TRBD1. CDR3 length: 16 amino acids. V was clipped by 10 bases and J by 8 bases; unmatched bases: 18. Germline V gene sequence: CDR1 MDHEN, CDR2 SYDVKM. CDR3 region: CATRTIDRGKIDEQFF. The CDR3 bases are TGTGCCACCCGGACTATTGACAGGGGGAAGATAGATGAGCAGTTCTTC.

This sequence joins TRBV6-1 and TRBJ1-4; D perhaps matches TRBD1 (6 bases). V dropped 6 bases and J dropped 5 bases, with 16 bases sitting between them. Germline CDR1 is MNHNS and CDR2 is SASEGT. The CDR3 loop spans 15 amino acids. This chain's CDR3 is CASSRSRGTNEKLFF. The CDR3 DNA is TGTGCCAGCAGCCGTAGCAGGGGAACAAATGAAAAACTGTTTTTT.

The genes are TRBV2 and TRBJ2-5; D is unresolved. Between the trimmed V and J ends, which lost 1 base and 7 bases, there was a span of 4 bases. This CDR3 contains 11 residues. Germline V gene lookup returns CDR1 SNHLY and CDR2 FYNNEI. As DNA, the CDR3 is TGTGCCAGCAGTGAAGAGTGGACCCAGTACTTC. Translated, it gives CASSEEWTQYF.